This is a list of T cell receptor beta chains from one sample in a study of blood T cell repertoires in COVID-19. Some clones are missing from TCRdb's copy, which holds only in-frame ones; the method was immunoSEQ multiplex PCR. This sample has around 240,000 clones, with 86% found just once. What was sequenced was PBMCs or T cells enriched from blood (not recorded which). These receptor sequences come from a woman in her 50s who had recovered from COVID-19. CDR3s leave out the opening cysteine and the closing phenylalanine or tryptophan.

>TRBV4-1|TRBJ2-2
ASSQDRGTGVTGELF
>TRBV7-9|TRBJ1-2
ASRSSAGGSYGYT
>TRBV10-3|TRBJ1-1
AISAGRTEAF
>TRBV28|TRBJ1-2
ASSSTGGYT
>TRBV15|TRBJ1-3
ATSRDGPQGKGVLDGNTIY
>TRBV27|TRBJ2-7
ASSLTRNSYEQY
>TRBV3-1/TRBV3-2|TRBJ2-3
ASSQDLGSGTDTQY
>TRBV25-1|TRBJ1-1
ASSEYAGKNTEAF
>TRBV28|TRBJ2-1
ASSSRLAGNNEQF
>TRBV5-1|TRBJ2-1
ASSLAGTSGGINEQF
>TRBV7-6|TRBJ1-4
ASSLVGGQYEKLF
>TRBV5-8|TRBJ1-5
ASSLGQGRINQPQH
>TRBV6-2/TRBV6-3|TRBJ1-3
ASSPTISGNTIY
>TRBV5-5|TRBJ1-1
ASSSGQGSVPTEAF
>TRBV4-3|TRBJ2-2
ASSHGQIVTGELF
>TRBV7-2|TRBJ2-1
ASSLEASGSSYNEQF
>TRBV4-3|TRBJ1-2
ASSQEYQTYGYT
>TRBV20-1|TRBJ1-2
SAPDYGYT
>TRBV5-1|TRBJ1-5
ASSPGENQPQH
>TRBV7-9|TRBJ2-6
ASSLDGAMGANVLT
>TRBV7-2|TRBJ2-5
ASSLGRSKETQY
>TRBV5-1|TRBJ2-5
ASSLGSVPKETQY
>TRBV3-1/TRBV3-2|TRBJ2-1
ASTPKGIAGPQQRGEQF
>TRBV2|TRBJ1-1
ASRYDNLNTEAF
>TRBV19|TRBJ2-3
ASTNRGTDTQY
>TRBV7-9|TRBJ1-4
ASSFRRGLPANEKLF
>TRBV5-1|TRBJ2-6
ASSLGDRSPSGANVLT
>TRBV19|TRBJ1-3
ASSIGDRDSGNTIY
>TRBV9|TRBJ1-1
ASSQAMNTEAF
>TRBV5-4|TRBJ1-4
ASSWTPNEGELF
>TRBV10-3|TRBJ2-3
AISGLSSATDTQY
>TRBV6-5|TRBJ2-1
ASSRGRYNEQF
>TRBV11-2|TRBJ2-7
ASSSSVRFQD
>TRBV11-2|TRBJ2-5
ASSLGGRAYGETQY
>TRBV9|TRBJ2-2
ASSGLGDPKRTGELF
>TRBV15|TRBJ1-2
ATSSGTGSGNGYT
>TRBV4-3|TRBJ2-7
ASSQDTTSPYEQY
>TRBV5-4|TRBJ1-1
ASSLPGLNTEAF
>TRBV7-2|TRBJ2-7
ASSLGSPYEQY
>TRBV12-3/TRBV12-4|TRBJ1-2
ASSFQGPSGYT
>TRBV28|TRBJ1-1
ASSPPGTPNTEAF